The present entry profiles one T cell receptor (beta chain) with its context. The assay was immunoSEQ multiplex PCR, and TCRdb's table has in-frame clones only and misses some. The sample shows approximately 65,000 clones, approximately 92% of them seen only once. V shed 8 bases and J shed 4 bases, with 14 bases lying between them. Germline lookup yields CDR1 SGHTA and CDR2 FQGNSA. The CDR3 runs to 13 residues. This record comes from a study of T cell changes during pregnancy in multiple sclerosis. The sequence was collected from a female donor in good health, enrolled as a control in a pregnancy study. The rearrangement links TRBV7-2 to TRBJ1-2, with D tentatively TRBD1 (5 bases). The sequencing used CD8+ T cells from peripheral blood mononuclear cells, collected in the third trimester of pregnancy. CDR3 protein: CASWGERGYGYTF. In DNA, the CDR3 is TGTGCCAGCTGGGGGGAAAGGGGCTATGGCTACACCTTC.